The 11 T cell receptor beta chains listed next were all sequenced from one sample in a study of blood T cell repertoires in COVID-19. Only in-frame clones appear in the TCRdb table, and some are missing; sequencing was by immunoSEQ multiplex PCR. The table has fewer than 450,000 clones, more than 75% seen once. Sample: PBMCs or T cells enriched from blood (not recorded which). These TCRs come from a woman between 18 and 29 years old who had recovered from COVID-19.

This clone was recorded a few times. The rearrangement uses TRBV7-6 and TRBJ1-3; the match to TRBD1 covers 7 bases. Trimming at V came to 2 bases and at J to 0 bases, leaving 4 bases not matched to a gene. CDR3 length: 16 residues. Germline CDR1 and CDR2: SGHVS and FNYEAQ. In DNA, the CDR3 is TGTGCCAGCAGCTTACGACAGGGAAGCTCTGGAAACACCATATATTTT. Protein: CASSLRQGSSGNTIYF.

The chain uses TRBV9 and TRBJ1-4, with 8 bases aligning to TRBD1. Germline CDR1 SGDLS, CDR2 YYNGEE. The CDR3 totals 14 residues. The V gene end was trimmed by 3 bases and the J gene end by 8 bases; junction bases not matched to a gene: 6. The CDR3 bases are TGTGCCAGCAGCGGGACAGGGTCCAAGGAAAAACTGTTTTTT. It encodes CASSGTGSKEKLFF.

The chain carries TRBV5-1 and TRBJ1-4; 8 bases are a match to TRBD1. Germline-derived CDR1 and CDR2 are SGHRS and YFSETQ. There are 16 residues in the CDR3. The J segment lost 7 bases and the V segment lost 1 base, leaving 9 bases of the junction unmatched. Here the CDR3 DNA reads TGCGCCAGCAGCTTGTTGGGACAGGTGATAGGTGAAAAACTGTTTTTT. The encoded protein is CASSLLGQVIGEKLFF.

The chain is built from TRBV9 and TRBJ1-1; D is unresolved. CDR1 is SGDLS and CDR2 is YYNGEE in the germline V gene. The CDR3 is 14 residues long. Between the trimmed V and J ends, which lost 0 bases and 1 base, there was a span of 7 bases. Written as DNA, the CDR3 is TGTGCCAGCAGCGTAGGTAGTAGGAACACTGAAGCTTTCTTT. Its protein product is CASSVGSRNTEAFF.

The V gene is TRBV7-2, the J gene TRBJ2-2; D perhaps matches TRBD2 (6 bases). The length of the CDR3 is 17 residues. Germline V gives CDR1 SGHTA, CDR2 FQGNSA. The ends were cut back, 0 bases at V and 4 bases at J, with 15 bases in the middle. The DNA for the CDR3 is TGTGCCAGCAGCTTAGCTCCGGATGGGGGGACCACCGGGGAGCTGTTTTTT. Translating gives CASSLAPDGGTTGELFF.

CDR3: CASSDRDRVRSYEQYF. The DNA for the CDR3 is TGTGCCAGCTCAGACCGGGACAGGGTTCGGTCCTACGAGCAGTACTTC. The rearrangement joins TRBV18 to TRBJ2-7; TRBD1 aligns across 9 bases. CDR3 size: 16 residues. Germline-derived CDR1 and CDR2 are KGHSH and LQKENI. The trim removed 5 bases at V and 1 base at J, leaving 9 bases unmatched.

The chain's CDR3 is CASSEVTDTQYF. DNA of the CDR3: TGTGCCAGCAGCGAGGTCACAGATACGCAGTATTTT. The chain has TRBV7-9 and TRBJ2-3; D gene ambiguous. Germline V gene data show CDR1 as SEHNR and CDR2 as FQNEAQ (reference sequence). V lost 5 bases and J lost 2, with 5 bases in between. The CDR3 length is 12 residues.

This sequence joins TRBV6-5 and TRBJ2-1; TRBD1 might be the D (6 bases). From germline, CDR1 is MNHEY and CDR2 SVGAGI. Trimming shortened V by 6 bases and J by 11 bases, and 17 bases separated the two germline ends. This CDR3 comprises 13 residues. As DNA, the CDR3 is TGTGCCAGCAGACCCGGTGTTCAGGGGCAGCAGTTCTTC. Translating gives CASRPGVQGQQFF.

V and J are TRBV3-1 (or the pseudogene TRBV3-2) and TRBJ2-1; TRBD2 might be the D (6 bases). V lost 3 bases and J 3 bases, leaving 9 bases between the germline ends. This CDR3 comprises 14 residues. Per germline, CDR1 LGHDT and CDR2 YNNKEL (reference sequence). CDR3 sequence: CASSQGGSYNEQFF. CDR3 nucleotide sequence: TGTGCCAGCAGCCAGGGGGGAAGCTACAATGAGCAGTTCTTC.

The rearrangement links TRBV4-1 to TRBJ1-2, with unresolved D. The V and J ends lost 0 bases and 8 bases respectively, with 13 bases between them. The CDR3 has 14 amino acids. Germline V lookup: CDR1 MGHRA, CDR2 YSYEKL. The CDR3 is CASSQDNAAWGYTF. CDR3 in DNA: TGCGCCAGCAGCCAAGATAACGCGGCGTGGGGCTACACCTTC.

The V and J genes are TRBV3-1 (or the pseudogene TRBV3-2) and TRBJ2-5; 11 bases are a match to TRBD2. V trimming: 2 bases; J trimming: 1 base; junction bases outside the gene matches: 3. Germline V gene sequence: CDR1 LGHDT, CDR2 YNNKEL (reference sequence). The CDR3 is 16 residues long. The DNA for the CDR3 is TGTGCCAGCAGCCAATGTAGCGGGGGGGCCCAAGAGACCCAGTACTTC. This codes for CASSQCSGGAQETQYF.